Included here is one TCR beta chain sequence, with context. Sequencing used immunoSEQ multiplex PCR; TCRdb keeps in-frame clones, though not all of them. The table records about 110,000 clones, over 75% of them present only once. The CDR3 covers 15 residues. The germline gives CDR1 SEHNR, CDR2 FQNEAQ (reference sequence). V gave up 1 base and J gave up 5 bases, with 14 bases separating them. These data originate in a study of T cell responses to AZD1222 COVID-19 vaccine. The chain uses TRBV7-9 and TRBJ1-1, with D perhaps matching TRBD1 (5 bases). Specimen: peripheral blood, collected on day 0 of MenACWY control vaccination. The receptor was isolated from an adult in good health. CDR3 DNA sequence: TGTGCCAGCAGCTTAGGTGCCGGGGGTGGAACTGAAGCTTTCTTT. Translating it yields CASSLGAGGGTEAFF.